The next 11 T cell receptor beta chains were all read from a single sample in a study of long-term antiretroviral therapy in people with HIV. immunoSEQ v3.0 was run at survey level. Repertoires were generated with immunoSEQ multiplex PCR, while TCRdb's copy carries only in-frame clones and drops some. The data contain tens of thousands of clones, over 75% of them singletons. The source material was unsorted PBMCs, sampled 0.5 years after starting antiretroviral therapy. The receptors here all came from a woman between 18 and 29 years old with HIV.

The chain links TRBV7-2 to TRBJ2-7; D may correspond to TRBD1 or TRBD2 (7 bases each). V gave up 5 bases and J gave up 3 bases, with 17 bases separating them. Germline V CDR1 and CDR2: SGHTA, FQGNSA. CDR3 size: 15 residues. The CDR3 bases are TGTGCCAGCAGCCCCGACAGGGCTAGCGGCTACGAGCAGTACTTC. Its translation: CASSPDRASGYEQYF.

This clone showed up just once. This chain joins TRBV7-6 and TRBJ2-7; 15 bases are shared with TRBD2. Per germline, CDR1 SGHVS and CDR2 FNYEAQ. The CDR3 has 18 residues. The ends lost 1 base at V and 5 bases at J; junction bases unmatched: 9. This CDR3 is CASSLVGTSGRSAHEQYF. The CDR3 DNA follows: TGTGCCAGCAGCTTAGTAGGGACTAGCGGGAGGTCGGCCCACGAGCAGTACTTC.

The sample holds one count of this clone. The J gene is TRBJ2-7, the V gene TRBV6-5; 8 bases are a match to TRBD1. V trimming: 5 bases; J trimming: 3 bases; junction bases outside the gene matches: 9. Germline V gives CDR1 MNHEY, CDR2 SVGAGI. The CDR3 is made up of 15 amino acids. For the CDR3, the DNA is TGTGCCAGCAGTCCGCGGACAGGGAGACTCTACGAGCAGTACTTC. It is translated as CASSPRTGRLYEQYF.

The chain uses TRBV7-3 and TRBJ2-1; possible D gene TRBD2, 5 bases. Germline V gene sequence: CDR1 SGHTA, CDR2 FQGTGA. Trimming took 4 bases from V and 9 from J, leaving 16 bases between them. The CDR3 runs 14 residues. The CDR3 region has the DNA TGTGCCAGCAGCTCCGGACTGGGCTTTTCTGAGCAGTTCTTC. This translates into CASSSGLGFSEQFF.

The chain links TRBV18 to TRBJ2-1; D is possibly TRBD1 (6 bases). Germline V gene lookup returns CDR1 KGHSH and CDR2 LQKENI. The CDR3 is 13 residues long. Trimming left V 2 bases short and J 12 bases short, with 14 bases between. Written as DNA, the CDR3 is TGTGCCAGCTCACCAACAGGGACCCCGGTGCAGTTCTTC. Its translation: CASSPTGTPVQFF.

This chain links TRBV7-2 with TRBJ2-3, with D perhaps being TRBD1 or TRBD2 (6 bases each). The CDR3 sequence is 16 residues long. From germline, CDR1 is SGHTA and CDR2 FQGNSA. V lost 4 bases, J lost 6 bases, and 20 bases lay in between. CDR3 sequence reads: CASSSSSRGVRDTQYF. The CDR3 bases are TGTGCCAGCAGCTCCTCGTCGAGGGGGGTCAGGGATACGCAGTATTTT.

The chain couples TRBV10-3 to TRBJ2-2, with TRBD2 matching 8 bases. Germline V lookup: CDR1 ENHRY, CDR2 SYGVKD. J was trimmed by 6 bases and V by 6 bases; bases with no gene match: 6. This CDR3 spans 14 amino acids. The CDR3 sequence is CAIRERERSGELFF. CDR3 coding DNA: TGTGCCATCAGGGAGCGGGAGAGGTCCGGGGAGCTGTTTTTT.

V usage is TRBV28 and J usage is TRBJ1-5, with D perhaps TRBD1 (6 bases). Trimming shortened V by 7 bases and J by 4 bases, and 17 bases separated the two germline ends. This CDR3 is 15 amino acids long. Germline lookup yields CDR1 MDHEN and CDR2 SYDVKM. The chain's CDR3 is CASTTGAGANQPQHF. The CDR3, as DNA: TGTGCCAGCACCACGGGGGCGGGGGCTAATCAGCCCCAGCATTTT.

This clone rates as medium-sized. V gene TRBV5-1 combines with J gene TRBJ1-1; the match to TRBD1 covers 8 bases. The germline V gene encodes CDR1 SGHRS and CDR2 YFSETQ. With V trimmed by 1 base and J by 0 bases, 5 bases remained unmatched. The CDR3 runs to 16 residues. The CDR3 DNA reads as TGCGCCAGCAGCTTGCTGGCAGGGGGCATGAACACTGAAGCTTTCTTT. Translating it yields CASSLLAGGMNTEAFF.

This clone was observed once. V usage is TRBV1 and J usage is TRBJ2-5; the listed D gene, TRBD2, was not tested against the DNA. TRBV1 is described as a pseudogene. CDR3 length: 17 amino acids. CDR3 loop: CTSSQDPSGRARETQYF. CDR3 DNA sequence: TGCACCAGCAGCCAAGATCCTAGCGGGAGGGCACGGGAGACCCAGTACTTC.

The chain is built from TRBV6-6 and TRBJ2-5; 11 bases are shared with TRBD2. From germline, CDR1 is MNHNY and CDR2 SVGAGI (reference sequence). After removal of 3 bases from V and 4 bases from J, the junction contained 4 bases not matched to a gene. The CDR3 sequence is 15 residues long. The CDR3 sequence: CASSYTGTSGETQYF. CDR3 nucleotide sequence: TGTGCCAGCAGTTATACCGGGACTAGCGGAGAGACCCAGTACTTC.